The entry that follows covers one T cell receptor (beta chain) sequence. Its target is unknown. This record belongs to a study of CD8 T cells in Susac syndrome. Overall study results and limits: Regarding the TCR sequencing and HLA analysis, the study admitted that a relatively small number of individuals were involved.

TCR beta sequencing covered blood CD8+ and CD4+ T cells. The CD8+ and CD4+ T cells were isolated magnetically using a negative isolation approach, whereas the TEMRA cells were enriched by FACS. V trimming: 6 bases; J trimming: 5 bases; junction bases outside the gene matches: 18. Looked up from germline, CDR1 is MNHNS and CDR2 is SASEGT. CDR3 length equals 17 residues. Random-hexamer reverse transcription was applied to about 0.5 to 1 ug RNA. Amplification of TCR beta CDR3 was carried out by immunoSEQ multiplex PCR, which covered 54 Vbeta and 13 Jbeta segments. TCRdb analysed the immunoSEQ multiplex PCR reads with MiXCR anew, one entry per CDR3 protein. Found here are 200,000 to 250,000 distinct CDR3 sequences, nearly 97% of them singletons; the top ten hold less than 0.095%.

This clonotype originated in a human donor with multiple sclerosis. The chain uses TRBV6-1 and TRBJ2-7; 8 positions agree with TRBD1. The sample comprised CD4+ T cells from PBMCs. The CDR3 DNA is TGTGCCAGCAGCCGTACGCCCACAGGGGGAGAGTGGAACGAGCAGTACTTC. Translating it yields CASSRTPTGGEWNEQYF.